This TCR beta chain was sequenced for a study of CD8 T cells in Susac syndrome. Random hexamers served to reverse transcribe roughly 0.45 to 1 ug RNA. TCRdb re-called the immunoSEQ multiplex PCR reads through MiXCR, storing one row per CDR3 protein. The table shows a few hundred thousand distinct CDR3 sequences, with about nine tenths occurring only once. The ends were cut back, 1 base at V and 6 bases at J, with 21 bases in the middle. There are 17 residues in the CDR3. The V gene's germline CDR1 is LGHDT and CDR2 YNNKEL (reference sequence). Peripheral blood CD8+ and CD4+ T cells were profiled by TCR beta sequencing.

This receptor was obtained from a human donor with multiple sclerosis. The sample comprised CD8+ T cells from PBMCs. V and J are TRBV3-1 and TRBJ1-2; D uncertain. CDR3: CASSQGKWTNPKDGYTF. The CDR3 nucleotides are TGTGCCAGCAGCCAAGGTAAATGGACCAACCCAAAGGATGGCTACACCTTC.